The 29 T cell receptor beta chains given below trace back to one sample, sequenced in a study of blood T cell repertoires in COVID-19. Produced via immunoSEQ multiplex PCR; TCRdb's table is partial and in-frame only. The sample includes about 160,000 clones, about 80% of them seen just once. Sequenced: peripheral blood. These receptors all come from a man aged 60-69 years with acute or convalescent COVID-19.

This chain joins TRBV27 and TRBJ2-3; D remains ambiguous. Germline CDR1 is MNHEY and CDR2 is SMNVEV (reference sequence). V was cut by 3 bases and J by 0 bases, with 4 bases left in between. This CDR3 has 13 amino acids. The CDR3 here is CASSFSSTDTQYF. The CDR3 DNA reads TGTGCCAGCAGTTTCTCTAGCACAGATACGCAGTATTTT.

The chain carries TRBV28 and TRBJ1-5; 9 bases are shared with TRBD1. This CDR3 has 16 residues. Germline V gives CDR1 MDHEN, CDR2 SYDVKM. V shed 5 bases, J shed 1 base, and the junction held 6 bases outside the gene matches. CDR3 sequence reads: CASSTRDRVSNQPQHF. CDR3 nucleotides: TGTGCCAGCAGTACCCGGGACAGGGTGAGCAATCAGCCCCAGCATTTT.

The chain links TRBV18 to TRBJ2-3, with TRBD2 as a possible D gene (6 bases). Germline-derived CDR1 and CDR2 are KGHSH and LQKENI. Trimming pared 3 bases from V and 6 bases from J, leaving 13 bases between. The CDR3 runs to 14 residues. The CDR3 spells CASSPVRGRDTQYF. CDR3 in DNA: TGTGCCAGCTCACCTGTCCGGGGGAGGGATACGCAGTATTTT.

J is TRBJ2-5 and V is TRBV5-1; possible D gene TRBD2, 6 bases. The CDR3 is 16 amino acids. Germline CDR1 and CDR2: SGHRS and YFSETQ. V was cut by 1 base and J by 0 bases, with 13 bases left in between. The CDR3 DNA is TGCGCCAGCAGCTTGATGGCGGGGAGATACCAAGAGACCCAGTACTTC. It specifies CASSLMAGRYQETQYF. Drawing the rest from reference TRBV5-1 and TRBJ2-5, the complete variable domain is KAGVTQTPRYLIKTRGQQVTLSCSPISGHRSVSWYQQTPGQGLQFLFEYFSETQRNKGNFPGRFSGRQFSNSRSEMNVSTLELGDSALYLCASSLMAGRYQETQYFGPGTRLLVL.

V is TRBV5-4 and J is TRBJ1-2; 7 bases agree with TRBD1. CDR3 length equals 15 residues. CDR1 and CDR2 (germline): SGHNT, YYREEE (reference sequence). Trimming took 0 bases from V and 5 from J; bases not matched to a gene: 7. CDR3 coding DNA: TGTGCCAGCAGCTTGGGACAGGGAGTATCATATGGCTACACCTTC. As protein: CASSLGQGVSYGYTF.

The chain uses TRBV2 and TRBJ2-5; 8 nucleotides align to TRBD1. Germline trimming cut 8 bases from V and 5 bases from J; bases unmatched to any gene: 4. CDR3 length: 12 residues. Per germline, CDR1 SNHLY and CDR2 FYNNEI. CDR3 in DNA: TGTGCCAGCGGAGGACAGGGCGAGACCCAGTACTTC. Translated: CASGGQGETQYF.

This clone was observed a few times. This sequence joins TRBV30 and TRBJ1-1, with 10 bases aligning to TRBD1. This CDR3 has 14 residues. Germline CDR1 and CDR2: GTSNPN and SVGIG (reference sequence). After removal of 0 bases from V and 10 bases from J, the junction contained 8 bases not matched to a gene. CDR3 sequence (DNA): TGTGCCTGGAGTGTCGGGACAGGGGTTATACGAGCTTTCTTT. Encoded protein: CAWSVGTGVIRAFF. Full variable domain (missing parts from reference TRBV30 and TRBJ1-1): SQTIHQWPATLVQPVGSPLSLECTVEGTSNPNLYWYRQAAGRGLQLLFYSVGIGQISSEVPQNLSASRPQDRQFILSSKKLLLSDSGFYLCAWSVGTGVIRAFFGQGTRLTVV.

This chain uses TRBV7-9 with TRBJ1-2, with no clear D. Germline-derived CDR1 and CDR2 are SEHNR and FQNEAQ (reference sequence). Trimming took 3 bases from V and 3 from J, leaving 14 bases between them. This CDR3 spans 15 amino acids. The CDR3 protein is CASSFSKGGDYGYTF. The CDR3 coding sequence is TGTGCCAGCAGCTTTTCTAAGGGAGGCGACTATGGCTACACCTTC.

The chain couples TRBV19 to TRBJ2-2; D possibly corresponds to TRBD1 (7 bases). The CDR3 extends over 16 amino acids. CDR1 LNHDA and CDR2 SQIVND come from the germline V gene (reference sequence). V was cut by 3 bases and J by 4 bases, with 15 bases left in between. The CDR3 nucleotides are TGTGCCAGTAGTATTTCCCCCAGGGGGGTCACCGGGGAGCTGTTTTTT. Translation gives CASSISPRGVTGELFF.

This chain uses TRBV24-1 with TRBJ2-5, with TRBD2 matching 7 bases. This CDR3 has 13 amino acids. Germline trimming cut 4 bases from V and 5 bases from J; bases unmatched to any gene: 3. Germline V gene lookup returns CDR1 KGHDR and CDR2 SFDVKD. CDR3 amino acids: CATSEAGWETQYF. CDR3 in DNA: TGTGCCACCAGTGAAGCGGGGTGGGAGACCCAGTACTTC.

For the CDR3, the DNA is TGCGCCAGCAGCTTGGCCGGGACTAGCGGAAACTACAATGAGCAGTTCTTC. It is translated as CASSLAGTSGNYNEQFF. The chain joins TRBV5-1 to TRBJ2-1; 11 bases are a match to TRBD2. There are 17 residues in the CDR3. CDR1 SGHRS and CDR2 YFSETQ come from the germline V gene. The ends lost 0 bases at V and 3 bases at J; junction bases unmatched: 5.

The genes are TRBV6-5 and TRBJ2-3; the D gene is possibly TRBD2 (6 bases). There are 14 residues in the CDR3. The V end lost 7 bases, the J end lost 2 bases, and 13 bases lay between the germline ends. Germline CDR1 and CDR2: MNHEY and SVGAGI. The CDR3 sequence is CASKEGRFTDTQYF. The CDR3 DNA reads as TGTGCCAGCAAGGAGGGGAGATTCACAGATACGCAGTATTTT.

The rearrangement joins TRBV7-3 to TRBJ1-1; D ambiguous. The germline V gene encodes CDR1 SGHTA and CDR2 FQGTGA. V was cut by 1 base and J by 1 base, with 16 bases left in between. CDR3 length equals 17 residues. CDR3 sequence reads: CASSLMGRVLGNTEAFF. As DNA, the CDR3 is TGTGCCAGCAGCTTAATGGGGAGGGTATTGGGGAACACTGAAGCTTTCTTT. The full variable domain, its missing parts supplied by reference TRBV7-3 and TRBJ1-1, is GAGVSQTPSNKVTEKGKYVELRCDPISGHTALYWYRQSLGQGPEFLIYFQGTGAADDSGLPNDRFFAVRPEGSVSTLKIQRTERGDSAVYLCASSLMGRVLGNTEAFFGQGTRLTVV.

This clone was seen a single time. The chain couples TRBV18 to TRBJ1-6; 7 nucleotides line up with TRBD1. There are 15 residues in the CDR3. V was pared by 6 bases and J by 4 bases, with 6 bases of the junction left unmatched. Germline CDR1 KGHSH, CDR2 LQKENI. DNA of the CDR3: TGTGCCAGCTCCCTGGACAGGTCTTATAATTCACCCCTCCACTTT. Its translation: CASSLDRSYNSPLHF.

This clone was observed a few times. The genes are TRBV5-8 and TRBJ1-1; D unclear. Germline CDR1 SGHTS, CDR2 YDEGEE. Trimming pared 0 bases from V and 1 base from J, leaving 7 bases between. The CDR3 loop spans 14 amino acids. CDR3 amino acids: CASSLAGRNTEAFF. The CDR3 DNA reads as TGTGCCAGCAGCTTGGCCGGGAGGAACACTGAAGCTTTCTTT. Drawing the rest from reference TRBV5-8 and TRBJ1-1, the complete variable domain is EAGVTQSPTHLIKTRGQQATLRCSPISGHTSVYWYQQALGLGLQFLLWYDEGEERNRGNFPPRFSGRQFPNYSSELNVNALELEDSALYLCASSLAGRNTEAFFGQGTRLTVV.

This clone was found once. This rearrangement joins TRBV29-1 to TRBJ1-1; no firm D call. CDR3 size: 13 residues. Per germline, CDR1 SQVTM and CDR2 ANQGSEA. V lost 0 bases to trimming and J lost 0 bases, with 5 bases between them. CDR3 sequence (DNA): TGCAGCGTTGAAGATGGCATGAACACTGAAGCTTTCTTT. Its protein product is CSVEDGMNTEAFF.

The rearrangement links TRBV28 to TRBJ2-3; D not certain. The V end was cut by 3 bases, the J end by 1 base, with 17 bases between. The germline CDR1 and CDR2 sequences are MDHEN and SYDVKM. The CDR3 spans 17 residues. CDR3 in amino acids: CASSLWVGVQGTDTQYF. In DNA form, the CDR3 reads TGTGCCAGCAGTTTGTGGGTCGGAGTGCAAGGCACAGATACGCAGTATTTT.

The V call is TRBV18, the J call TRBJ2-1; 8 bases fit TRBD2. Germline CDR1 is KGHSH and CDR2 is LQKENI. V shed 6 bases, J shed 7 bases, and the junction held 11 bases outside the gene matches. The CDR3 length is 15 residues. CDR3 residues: CASSPYGGVGNEQFF. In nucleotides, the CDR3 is TGTGCCAGCTCCCCTTACGGGGGGGTGGGGAATGAGCAGTTCTTC.

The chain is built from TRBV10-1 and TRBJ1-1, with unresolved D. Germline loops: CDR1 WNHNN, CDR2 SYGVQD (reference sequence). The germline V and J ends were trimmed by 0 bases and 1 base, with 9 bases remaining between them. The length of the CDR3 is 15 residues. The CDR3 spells CASSESSYGNTEAFF. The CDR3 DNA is TGCGCCAGCAGTGAGTCGTCCTATGGGAACACTGAAGCTTTCTTT.

The CDR3 nucleotides are TGTGCCAGCAGTTACTCGGGGGACAGGAATCAGCCCCAGCATTTT. Translation gives CASSYSGDRNQPQHF. This sequence joins TRBV6-2 or TRBV6-3 and TRBJ1-5; 8 bases map to TRBD1. Germline CDR1 MNHEY, CDR2 SVGEGT. This CDR3 comprises 15 residues. V lost 0 bases to trimming and J lost 4 bases; unmatched junction nucleotides: 2.

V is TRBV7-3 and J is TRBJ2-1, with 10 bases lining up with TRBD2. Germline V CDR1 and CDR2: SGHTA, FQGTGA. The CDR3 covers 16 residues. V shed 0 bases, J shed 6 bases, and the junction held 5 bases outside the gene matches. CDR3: CASSLTAGGNLNEQFF. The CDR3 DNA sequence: TGTGCCAGCAGCTTAACAGCGGGGGGGAACCTCAATGAGCAGTTCTTC.

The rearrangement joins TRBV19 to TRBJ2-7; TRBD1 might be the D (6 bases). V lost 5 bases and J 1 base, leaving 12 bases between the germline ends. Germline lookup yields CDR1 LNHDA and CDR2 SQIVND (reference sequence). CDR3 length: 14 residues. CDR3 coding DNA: TGTGCCAGTAGTCTGCGGACAGAGTCCTACGAGCAGTACTTC. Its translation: CASSLRTESYEQYF.

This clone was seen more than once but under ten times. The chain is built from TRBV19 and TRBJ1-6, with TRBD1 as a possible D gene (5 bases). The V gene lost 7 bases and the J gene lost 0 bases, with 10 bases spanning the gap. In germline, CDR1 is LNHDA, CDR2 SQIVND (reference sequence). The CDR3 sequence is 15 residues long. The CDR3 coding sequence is TGTGCCAGTAAGCGCAGGGCCTCCTATAATTCACCCCTCCACTTT. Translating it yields CASKRRASYNSPLHF.

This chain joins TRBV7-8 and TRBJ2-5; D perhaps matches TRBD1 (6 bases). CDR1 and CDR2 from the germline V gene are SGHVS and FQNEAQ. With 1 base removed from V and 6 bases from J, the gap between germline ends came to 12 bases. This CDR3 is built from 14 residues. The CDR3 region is CASSLEQGVKTQYF. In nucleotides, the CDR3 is TGTGCCAGCAGCTTAGAACAGGGTGTGAAGACCCAGTACTTC.

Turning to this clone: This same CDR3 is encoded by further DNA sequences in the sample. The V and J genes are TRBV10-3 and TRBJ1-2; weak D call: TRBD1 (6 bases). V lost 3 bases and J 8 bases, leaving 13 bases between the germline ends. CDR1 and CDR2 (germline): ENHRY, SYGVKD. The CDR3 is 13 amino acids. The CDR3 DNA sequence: TGTGCCATCAGTGAAGGGGAGAGGGGGGGCTACACCTTC. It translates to CAISEGERGGYTF.

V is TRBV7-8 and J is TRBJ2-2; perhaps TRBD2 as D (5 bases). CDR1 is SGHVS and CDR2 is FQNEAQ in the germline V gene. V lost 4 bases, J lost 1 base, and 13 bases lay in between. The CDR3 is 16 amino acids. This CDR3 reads CASSSLSRENTGELFF. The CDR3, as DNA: TGTGCCAGCAGCTCCCTGTCACGGGAGAACACCGGGGAGCTGTTTTTT.

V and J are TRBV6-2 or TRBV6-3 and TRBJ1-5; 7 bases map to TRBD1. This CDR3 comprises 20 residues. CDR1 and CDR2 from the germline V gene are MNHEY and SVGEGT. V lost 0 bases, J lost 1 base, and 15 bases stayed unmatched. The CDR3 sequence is CASSYSDRVGGFWSNQPQHF. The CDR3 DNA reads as TGTGCCAGCAGTTACTCAGACAGGGTTGGGGGTTTTTGGAGCAATCAGCCCCAGCATTTT.

The CDR3 DNA reads as TGTGCCAGTAGTATAGGGGGGCAGGATGAGCAGTTCTTC. Its translation is CASSIGGQDEQFF. The chain joins TRBV19 to TRBJ2-1, with a tentative D call TRBD1 (6 bases). Germline V gives CDR1 LNHDA, CDR2 SQIVND (reference sequence). This CDR3 is 13 amino acids long. The V gene lost 1 base and the J gene lost 8 bases, with 9 bases spanning the gap.

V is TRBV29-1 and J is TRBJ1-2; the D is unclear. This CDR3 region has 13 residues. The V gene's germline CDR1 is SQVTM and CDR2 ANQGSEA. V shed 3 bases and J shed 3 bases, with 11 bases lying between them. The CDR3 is CSVERVGDYGYTF. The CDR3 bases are TGCAGCGTTGAGAGGGTCGGGGACTATGGCTACACCTTC.